Below, 4 T cell receptor beta chains from the same sample are listed, as sequenced in a study of PD-1 blockade in classical Hodgkin lymphoma. Libraries were prepared by immunoSEQ multiplex PCR; TCRdb keeps only in-frame clonotypes and omits some of them. The profile shows approximately 3,800 clones, over 80% of them singletons. After autologous stem cell transplantation all patients relapsed, and prior brentuximab vedotin exposure differed between cohorts. By magnetic negative selection, CD4+ T cells were purified from thawed PBMCs. The sample in question was CD4+ T cells from blood, obtained at baseline. The receptor source for this set is a human donor with classical Hodgkin lymphoma.

The genes are TRBV19 and TRBJ1-2, with D possibly TRBD1 on 6 matching bases. The CDR3 has 15 amino acids. The V gene lost 7 bases and the J gene lost 1 base, with 16 bases spanning the gap. Germline V gene sequence: CDR1 LNHDA, CDR2 SQIVND (reference sequence). The CDR3 sequence is CASTATGSVNYGYTF. The CDR3 nucleotides read TGTGCCAGTACCGCAACAGGGTCGGTTAACTATGGCTACACCTTC.

V gene TRBV7-2 combines with J gene TRBJ1-5; D is unresolved. Trimming removed 5 bases at V and 6 bases at J, with 11 bases between. The CDR3 has 13 residues. Per the germline V gene, CDR1 is SGHTA and CDR2 is FQGNSA. The CDR3 is CASSGRGSQPQHF. CDR3 DNA sequence: TGTGCCAGCAGCGGCCGCGGGTCTCAGCCCCAGCATTTT.

This clone has only a few counts. The chain joins TRBV28 to TRBJ2-5, with 11 nucleotides matching TRBD1. Trimming cost V 5 bases and J 5 bases; bases outside gene matches: 10. CDR3 size: 16 residues. CDR1 and CDR2 from the germline V gene are MDHEN and SYDVKM. The CDR3 DNA reads TGTGCCAGCAGTACTCCGGGACAGGGGGTTCGGGAGACCCAGTACTTC. Its translation is CASSTPGQGVRETQYF.

The chain has TRBV18 and TRBJ1-3; 8 bases agree with TRBD1. CDR1 and CDR2 (germline): KGHSH, LQKENI. The V segment lost 2 bases and the J segment 0 bases; nucleotides outside the gene matches: 6. The CDR3 is 17 residues long. Here the CDR3 reads CASSPIQGDISGNTIYF. The DNA of the CDR3 is TGTGCCAGCTCACCAATACAGGGGGACATCTCTGGAAACACCATATATTTT.